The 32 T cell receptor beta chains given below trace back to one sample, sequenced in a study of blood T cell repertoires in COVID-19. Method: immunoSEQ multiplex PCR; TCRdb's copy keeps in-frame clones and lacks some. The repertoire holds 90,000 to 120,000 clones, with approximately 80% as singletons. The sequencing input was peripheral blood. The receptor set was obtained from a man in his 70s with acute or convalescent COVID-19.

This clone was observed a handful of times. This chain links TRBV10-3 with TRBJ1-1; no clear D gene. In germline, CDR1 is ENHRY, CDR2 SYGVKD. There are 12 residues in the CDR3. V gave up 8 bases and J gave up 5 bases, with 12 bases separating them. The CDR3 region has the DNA TGTGCCATCCGAGATAGGGAGACTGAAGCTTTCTTT. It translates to CAIRDRETEAFF.

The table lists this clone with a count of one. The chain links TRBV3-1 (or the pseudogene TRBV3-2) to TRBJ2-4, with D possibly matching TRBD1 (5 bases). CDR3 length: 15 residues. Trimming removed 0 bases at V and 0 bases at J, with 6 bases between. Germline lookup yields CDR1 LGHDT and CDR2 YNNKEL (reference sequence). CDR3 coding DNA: TGTGCCAGCAGCCAAGACGACAGAGCCAAAAACATTCAGTACTTC. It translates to CASSQDDRAKNIQYF.

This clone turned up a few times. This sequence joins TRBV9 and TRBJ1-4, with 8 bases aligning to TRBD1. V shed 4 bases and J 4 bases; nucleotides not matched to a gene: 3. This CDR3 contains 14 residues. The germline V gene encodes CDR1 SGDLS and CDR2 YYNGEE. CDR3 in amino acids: CASSPGQVNEKLFF. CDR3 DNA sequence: TGTGCCAGCAGCCCGGGACAGGTTAATGAAAAACTGTTTTTT.

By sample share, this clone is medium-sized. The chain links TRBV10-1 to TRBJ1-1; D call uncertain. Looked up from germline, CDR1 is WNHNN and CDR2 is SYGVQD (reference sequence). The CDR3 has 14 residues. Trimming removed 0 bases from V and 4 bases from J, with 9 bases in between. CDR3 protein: CASSESAGSTEAFF. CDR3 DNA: TGCGCCAGCAGTGAGTCCGCTGGCTCCACTGAAGCTTTCTTT.

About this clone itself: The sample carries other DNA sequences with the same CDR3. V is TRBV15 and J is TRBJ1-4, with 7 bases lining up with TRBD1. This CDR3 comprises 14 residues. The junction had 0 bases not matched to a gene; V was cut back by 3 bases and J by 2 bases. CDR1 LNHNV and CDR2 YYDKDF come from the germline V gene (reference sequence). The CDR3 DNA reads TGTGCCACCAGCAGGACAGGGACTAATGAAAAACTGTTTTTT. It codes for CATSRTGTNEKLFF. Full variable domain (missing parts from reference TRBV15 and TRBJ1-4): DAMVIQNPRYQVTQFGKPVTLSCSQTLNHNVMYWYQQKSSQAPKLLFHYYDKDFNNEADTPDNFQSRRPNTSFCFLDIRSPGLGDTAMYLCATSRTGTNEKLFFGSGTQLSVL.

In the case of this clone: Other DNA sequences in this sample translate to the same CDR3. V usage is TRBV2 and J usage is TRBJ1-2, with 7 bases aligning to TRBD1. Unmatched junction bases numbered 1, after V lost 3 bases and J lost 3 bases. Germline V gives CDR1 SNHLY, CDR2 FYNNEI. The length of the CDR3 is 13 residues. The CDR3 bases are TGTGCCAGCAGTGAGACAGGGTACTATGGCTACACCTTC. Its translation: CASSETGYYGYTF.

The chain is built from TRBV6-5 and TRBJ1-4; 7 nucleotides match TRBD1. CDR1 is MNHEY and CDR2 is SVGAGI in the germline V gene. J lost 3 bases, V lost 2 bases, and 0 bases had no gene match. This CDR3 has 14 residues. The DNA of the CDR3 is TGTGCCAGCAGTTACGGACAGGCTAATGAAAAACTGTTTTTT. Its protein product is CASSYGQANEKLFF.

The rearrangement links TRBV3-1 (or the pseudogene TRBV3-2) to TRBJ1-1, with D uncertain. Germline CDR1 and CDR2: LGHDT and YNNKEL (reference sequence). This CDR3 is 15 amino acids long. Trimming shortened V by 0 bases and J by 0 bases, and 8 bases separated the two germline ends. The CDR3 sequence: CASSQEPSVNTEAFF. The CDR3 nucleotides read TGTGCCAGCAGCCAAGAACCCAGTGTGAACACTGAAGCTTTCTTT.

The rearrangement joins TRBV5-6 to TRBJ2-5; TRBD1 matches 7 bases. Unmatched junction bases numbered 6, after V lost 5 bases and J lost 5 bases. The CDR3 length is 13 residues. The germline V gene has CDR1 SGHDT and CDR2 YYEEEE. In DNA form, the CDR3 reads TGTGCCAGCAGGCTGGGACAGCTGGAGACCCAGTACTTC. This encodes CASRLGQLETQYF.

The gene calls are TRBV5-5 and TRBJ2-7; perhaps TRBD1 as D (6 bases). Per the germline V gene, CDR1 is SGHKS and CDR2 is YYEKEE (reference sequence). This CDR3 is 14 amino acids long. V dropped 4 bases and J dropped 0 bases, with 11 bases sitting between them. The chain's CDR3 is CASSLRDISYEQYF. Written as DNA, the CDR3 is TGTGCCAGCAGCCTTAGGGACATCTCCTACGAGCAGTACTTC.

CDR3 coding DNA: TGTGCCAGCGAAGAGACAGATACGCAGTATTTT. Protein sequence: CASEETDTQYF. V usage is TRBV6-5 and J usage is TRBJ2-3; D is unclear. Germline CDR1 is MNHEY and CDR2 is SVGAGI. The CDR3 extends over 11 amino acids. Trimming left V 8 bases short and J 3 bases short, with 6 bases between.

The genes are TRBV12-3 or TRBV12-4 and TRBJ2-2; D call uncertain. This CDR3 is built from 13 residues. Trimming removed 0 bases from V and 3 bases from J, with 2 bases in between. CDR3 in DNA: TGTGCCAGCAGTTTAGCCGACACCGGGGAGCTGTTTTTT. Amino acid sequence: CASSLADTGELFF.

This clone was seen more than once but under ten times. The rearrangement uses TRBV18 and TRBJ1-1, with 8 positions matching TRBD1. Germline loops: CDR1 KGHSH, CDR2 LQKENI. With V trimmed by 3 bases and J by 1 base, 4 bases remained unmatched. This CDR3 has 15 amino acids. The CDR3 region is CASSPAGGKNTEAFF. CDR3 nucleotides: TGTGCCAGCTCACCCGCAGGGGGCAAGAACACTGAAGCTTTCTTT.

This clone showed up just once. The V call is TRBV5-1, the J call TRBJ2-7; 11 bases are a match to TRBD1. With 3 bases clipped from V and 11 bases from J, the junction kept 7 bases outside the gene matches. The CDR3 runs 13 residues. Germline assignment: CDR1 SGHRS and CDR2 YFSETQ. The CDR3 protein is CASSSGTGGEKYF. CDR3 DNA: TGCGCCAGCAGCTCCGGGACAGGGGGGGAGAAGTACTTC.

The chain's CDR3 is CASSPRSVGELFF. CDR3 coding DNA: TGTGCCAGCTCACCACGATCGGTCGGGGAGCTGTTTTTT. The chain uses TRBV18 and TRBJ2-2; D is unclear. Trimming pared 1 base from V and 7 bases from J, leaving 7 bases between. This CDR3 is built from 13 residues. Germline V gives CDR1 KGHSH, CDR2 LQKENI.

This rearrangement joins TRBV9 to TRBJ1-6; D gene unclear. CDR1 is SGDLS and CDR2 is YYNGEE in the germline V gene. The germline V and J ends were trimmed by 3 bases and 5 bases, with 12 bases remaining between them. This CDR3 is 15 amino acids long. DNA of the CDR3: TGTGCCAGCAGCGGCGGAAGCATCAATAATTCACCCCTCCACTTT. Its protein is CASSGGSINNSPLHF.

CDR3 sequence (DNA): TGTGCCAGCAGCCGTACAGGGAATGGCTACGAGCAGTACTTC. Translated: CASSRTGNGYEQYF. The rearrangement links TRBV6-5 to TRBJ2-7, with D maybe TRBD1 (6 bases). Trimming removed 6 bases at V and 3 bases at J, with 15 bases between. CDR1 MNHEY and CDR2 SVGAGI come from the germline V gene. The CDR3 sequence is 14 residues long.

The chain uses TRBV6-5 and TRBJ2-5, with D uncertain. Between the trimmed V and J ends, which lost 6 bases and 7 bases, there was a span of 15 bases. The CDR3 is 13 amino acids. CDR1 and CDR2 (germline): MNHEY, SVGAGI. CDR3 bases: TGTGCCAGCAGGATTTTGGAGTTAGGGACCCAGTACTTC. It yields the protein CASRILELGTQYF.

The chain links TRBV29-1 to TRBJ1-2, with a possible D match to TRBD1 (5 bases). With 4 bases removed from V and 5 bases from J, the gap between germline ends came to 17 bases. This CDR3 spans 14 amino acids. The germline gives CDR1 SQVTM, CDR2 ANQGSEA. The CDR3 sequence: CSVGSSDRDYGYTF. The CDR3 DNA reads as TGCAGCGTTGGCTCGTCAGACAGAGATTATGGCTACACCTTC.

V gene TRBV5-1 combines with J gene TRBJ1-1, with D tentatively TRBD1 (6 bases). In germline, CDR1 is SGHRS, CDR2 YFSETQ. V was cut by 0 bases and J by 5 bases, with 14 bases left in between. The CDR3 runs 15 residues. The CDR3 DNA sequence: TGCGCCAGCAGCTTGGGCACAGGGATTGTGACTGAAGCTTTCTTT. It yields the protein CASSLGTGIVTEAFF.

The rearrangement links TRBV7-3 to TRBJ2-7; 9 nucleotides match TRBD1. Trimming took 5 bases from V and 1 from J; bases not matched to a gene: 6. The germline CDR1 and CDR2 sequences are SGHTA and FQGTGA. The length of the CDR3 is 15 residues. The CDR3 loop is CASSQTGQGSYEQYF. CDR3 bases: TGTGCCAGCAGCCAAACGGGACAGGGTTCCTACGAGCAGTACTTC.

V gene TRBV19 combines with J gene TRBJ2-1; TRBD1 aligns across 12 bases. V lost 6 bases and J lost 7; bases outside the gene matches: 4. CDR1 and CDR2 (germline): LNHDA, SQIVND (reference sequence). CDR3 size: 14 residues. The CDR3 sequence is CASSGTGGANEQFF. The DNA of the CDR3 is TGTGCCAGTAGCGGGACAGGGGGCGCGAATGAGCAGTTCTTC.

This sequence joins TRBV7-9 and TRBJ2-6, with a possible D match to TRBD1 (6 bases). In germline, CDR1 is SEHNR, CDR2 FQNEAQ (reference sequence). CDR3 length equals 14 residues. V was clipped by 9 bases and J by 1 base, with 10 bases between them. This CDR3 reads CASRGGSGANVLTF. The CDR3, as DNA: TGTGCCAGTAGAGGGGGTTCTGGGGCCAACGTCCTGACTTTC.

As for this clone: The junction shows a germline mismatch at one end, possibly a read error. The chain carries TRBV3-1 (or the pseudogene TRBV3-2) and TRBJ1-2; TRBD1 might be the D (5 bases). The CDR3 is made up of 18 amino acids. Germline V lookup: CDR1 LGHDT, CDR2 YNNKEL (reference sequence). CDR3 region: CASGQEIAGPLANYGYTF. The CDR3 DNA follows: TGTGCCAGCGGCCAGGAGATAGCGGGACCGTTAGCTAACTATGGCTACACCTTC.

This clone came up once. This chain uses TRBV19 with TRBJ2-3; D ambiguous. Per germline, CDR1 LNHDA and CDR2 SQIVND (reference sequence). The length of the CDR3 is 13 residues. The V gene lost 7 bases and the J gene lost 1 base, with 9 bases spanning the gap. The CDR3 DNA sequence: TGTGCCAGTAACCCGACTCGCACAGATACGCAGTATTTT. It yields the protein CASNPTRTDTQYF.

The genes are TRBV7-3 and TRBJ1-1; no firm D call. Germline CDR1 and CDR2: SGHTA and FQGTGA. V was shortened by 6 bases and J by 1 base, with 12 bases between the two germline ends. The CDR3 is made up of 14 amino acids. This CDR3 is CASSPRGGNTEAFF. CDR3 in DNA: TGTGCCAGCAGTCCCCGCGGAGGGAACACTGAAGCTTTCTTT.

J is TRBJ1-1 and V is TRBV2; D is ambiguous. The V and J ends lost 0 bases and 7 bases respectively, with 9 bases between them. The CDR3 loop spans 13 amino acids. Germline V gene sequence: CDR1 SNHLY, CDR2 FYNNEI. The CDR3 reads CASSEAWENEAFF. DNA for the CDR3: TGTGCCAGCAGTGAAGCGTGGGAGAATGAAGCTTTCTTT.

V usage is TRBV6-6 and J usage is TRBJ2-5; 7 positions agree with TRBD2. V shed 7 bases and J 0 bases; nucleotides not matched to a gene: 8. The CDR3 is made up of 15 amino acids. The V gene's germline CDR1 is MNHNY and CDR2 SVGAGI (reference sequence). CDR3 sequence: CASTLTGGNQETQYF. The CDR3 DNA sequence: TGTGCCAGCACCCTGACCGGGGGGAACCAAGAGACCCAGTACTTC.

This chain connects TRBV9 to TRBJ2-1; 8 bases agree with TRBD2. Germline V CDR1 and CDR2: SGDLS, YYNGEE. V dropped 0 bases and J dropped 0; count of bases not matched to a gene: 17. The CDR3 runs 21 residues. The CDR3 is CASSVEAYSGGFPSSYNEQFF. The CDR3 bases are TGTGCCAGCAGCGTAGAAGCGTACAGCGGGGGCTTTCCAAGCTCCTACAATGAGCAGTTCTTC.

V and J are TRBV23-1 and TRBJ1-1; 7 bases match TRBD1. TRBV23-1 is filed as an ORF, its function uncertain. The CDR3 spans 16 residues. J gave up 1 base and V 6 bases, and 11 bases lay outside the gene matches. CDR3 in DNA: TGCGCCAGCAGACCTCCAGGGGGAGGTGAGAACACTGAAGCTTTCTTT. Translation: CASRPPGGGENTEAFF.

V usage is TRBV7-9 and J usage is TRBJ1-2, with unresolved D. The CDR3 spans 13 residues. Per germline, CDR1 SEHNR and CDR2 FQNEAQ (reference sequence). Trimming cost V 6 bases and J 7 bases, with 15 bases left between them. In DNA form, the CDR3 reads TGTGCCAGCAGTTCCGGGAAAGCCGGTGGCTACACCTTC. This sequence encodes CASSSGKAGGYTF.

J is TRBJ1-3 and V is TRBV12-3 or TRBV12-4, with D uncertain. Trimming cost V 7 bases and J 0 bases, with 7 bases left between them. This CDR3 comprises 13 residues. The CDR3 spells CASNLGSGNTIYF. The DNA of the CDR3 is TGTGCCAGCAACCTCGGCTCTGGAAACACCATATATTTT.